Listed here are 15 T cell receptor beta chains from one sample, sequenced in a study of T cells in women clearing cervical HPV infection. Clones were sequenced by immunoSEQ multiplex PCR, and TCRdb holds only the in-frame ones, with some missing. The sample totals 49,000 or so clones. The sample comprised blood buffy coat. These receptors came from a woman between 18 and 70 years old with a cervical HPV16 infection that either progressed to CIN3+ or cleared (not recorded which).

On this clone: The sequence runs out 3 residues before the end of the CDR3; the remainder is reconstructed from the germline J gene. V is TRBV19 and J is TRBJ2-7, with TRBD2 as a possible D gene (5 bases). Germline V lookup: CDR1 LNHDA, CDR2 SQIVND (reference sequence). V dropped 10 bases and J dropped 5 bases, with 21 bases sitting between them. CDR3 size: 14 residues. The CDR3 protein is CAKRTLSSPDEQYF. The DNA read from the CDR3 is TGTGCCAAAAGGACTTTATCGTCCCCTGACGAG.

As regards this clone: The CDR3 goes on 3 residues after the read ends, and that part is filled in from the germline J gene. This chain joins TRBV11-3 and TRBJ2-1; tentatively, D is TRBD2 (5 bases). CDR3 length: 14 residues. The V gene's germline CDR1 is SGHNT and CDR2 YENEEA. V shed 0 bases and J shed 8 bases, with 11 bases lying between them. The sequenced part of the CDR3 DNA is TGTGCCAGCAGCTTAGATCCAGACTATTATGAG. This codes for CASSLDPDYYE. The entire CDR3 sequence reads CASSLDPDYYEQFF.

Note on this clone: The read terminates 3 residues before the CDR3 end, so the remaining end is supplied by the germline J gene. J is TRBJ1-5 and V is TRBV18; 8 bases align to TRBD1. This CDR3 has 16 residues. CDR1 and CDR2 (germline): KGHSH, LQKENI. The trim removed 3 bases at V and 3 bases at J, leaving 7 bases unmatched. The sequenced part of the CDR3 DNA is TGTGCCAGCTCACCCCTCGACAGGGGAGACAATCAGCCC. It yields the protein CASSPLDRGDNQP. The whole CDR3 protein reads CASSPLDRGDNQPQHF.

CDR3 loop: CASSYERGFYGYTF. CDR3 DNA (partial): TGTGCCAGCAGTTACGAAAGGGGTTTCTATGGC. The chain carries TRBV6-2 or TRBV6-3 and TRBJ1-2; possible D gene TRBD1, 5 bases. The DNA ends 3 residues before the CDR3 does, and the rest of the CDR3 is filled in from the germline J gene. Trimming removed 2 bases from V and 4 bases from J, with 11 bases in between. Looked up from germline, CDR1 is MNHEY and CDR2 is SVGEGT. CDR3 length: 14 residues.

On this clone itself: The CDR3 extends 3 residues past the end of the read, so its final part is completed from the germline J gene. The gene calls are TRBV19 and TRBJ2-3; possible D gene TRBD1, 6 bases. V shed 5 bases and J shed 2 bases, with 11 bases lying between them. This CDR3 has 14 residues. CDR1 is LNHDA, CDR2 SQIVND, per germline (reference sequence). The CDR3 here is CASSSGHYTDTQYF. CDR3 bases read: TGTGCCAGTAGTTCGGGACACTACACAGATACG.

As regards this clone: Coverage ceases 3 residues before the CDR3 finishes, and the germline J gene fills in the end. V and J are TRBV6-2 or TRBV6-3 and TRBJ1-5; 8 bases agree with TRBD1. CDR1 and CDR2 from the germline V gene are MNHEY and SVGEGT. This CDR3 spans 15 amino acids. The junction had 13 bases not matched to a gene; V was cut back by 6 bases and J by 9 bases. CDR3 amino acids: CASSELLDRAAPQHF. The part of the CDR3 DNA that was read is TGTGCCAGCAGCGAGCTCCTGGACAGGGCGGCGCCC.

As regards this clone: The observed sequence ends 3 residues before the CDR3 terminus, with the missing tail filled in from the germline J gene. The chain uses TRBV7-2 and TRBJ1-5; tentative D call: TRBD1 (6 bases). Trimming cost V 4 bases and J 5 bases, with 9 bases left between them. The CDR3 contains 13 residues. Germline values: CDR1 SGHTA, CDR2 FQGNSA. The CDR3 bases that were read are TGTGCCAGCAGCTCACAGGGATATCAGCCC. It specifies CASSSQGYQP. The entire CDR3 protein is CASSSQGYQPQHF.

A remark on this clone: The missing CDR3 end, 3 residues past where the read stops, is filled in from the germline J gene. V is TRBV5-6 and J is TRBJ2-5; D remains ambiguous. Trimming took off 2 bases at V and 5 bases at J, with 4 bases between the two ends. CDR3 length: 11 residues. CDR1 and CDR2 from the germline V gene are SGHDT and YYEEEE. The CDR3 region is CASSFGETQYF. The DNA read from the CDR3 is TGTGCCAGCAGCTTCGGGGAGACC.

On this clone itself: Sequencing ends 3 residues short of the CDR3 end; the germline J gene provides the rest. The rearrangement uses TRBV18 and TRBJ1-6; perhaps TRBD1 as D (5 bases). Germline V CDR1 and CDR2: KGHSH, LQKENI. Trimming shortened V by 2 bases and J by 3 bases, and 11 bases separated the two germline ends. The CDR3 is 16 residues long. CDR3 DNA (partial): TGTGCCAGCTCACCAAGGGAGGGGAACTATAATTCACCC. It is translated as CASSPREGNYNSP. The complete CDR3 sequence is CASSPREGNYNSPLHF.

Comments on this clone: The read terminates 3 residues before the CDR3 end, so the remaining end is supplied by the germline J gene. The chain combines TRBV10-3 with TRBJ2-1; 14 nucleotides line up with TRBD2. The J segment lost 2 bases and the V segment lost 4 bases, leaving 1 base of the junction unmatched. CDR3 length equals 16 residues. Germline values: CDR1 ENHRY, CDR2 SYGVKD. CDR3 DNA (partial): TGTGCCATCAGTGGACTAGCGGGGGGGGCCTACAATGAG. Amino acids: CAISGLAGGAYNE. The whole CDR3 protein reads CAISGLAGGAYNEQFF.

Concerning this clone itself: From the germline J gene comes the end of the CDR3, since the read stops 3 residues before it. The rearrangement links TRBV6-1 to TRBJ2-2; D is perhaps TRBD1 (6 bases). V gave up 4 bases and J gave up 4 bases, with 13 bases separating them. The V gene's germline CDR1 is MNHNS and CDR2 SASEGT. This CDR3 has 15 residues. The sequenced CDR3 bases are TGTGCCAGCAGTGGCCGGGACACCTCCACCGGGGAG. Translated, it gives CASSGRDTSTGE. The CDR3 reads in full as CASSGRDTSTGELFF.

Concerning this clone itself: The read finishes 3 residues shy of the CDR3 end, and the germline J gene is used to complete it. The rearrangement uses TRBV30 and TRBJ1-5; D gene uncertain. This CDR3 comprises 15 residues. V lost 1 base and J 2 bases, leaving 12 bases between the germline ends. The V gene's germline CDR1 is GTSNPN and CDR2 SVGIG (reference sequence). The sequenced CDR3 bases are TGTGCCTGGAGTGGGTCGGGGAGAGGCAATCAGCCC. The encoded protein is CAWSGSGRGNQP. The entire CDR3 protein reads CAWSGSGRGNQPQHF.

Worth noting for this clone: Sequencing ends 3 residues short of the CDR3 end; the germline J gene provides the rest. J is TRBJ2-3 and V is TRBV7-3; 10 bases are a match to TRBD1. V was clipped by 5 bases and J by 8 bases; unmatched bases: 10. Germline lookup yields CDR1 SGHTA and CDR2 FQGTGA. This CDR3 comprises 15 residues. The part of the CDR3 DNA that was read is TGTGCCAGCAGCCGCGGACAGGGGGAAGCGGGTACG. Residues: CASSRGQGEAGT. The complete CDR3 protein is CASSRGQGEAGTQYF.

The CDR3 bases that were read are TGTGCCTGGAGTGCAGGGTGGAATCAGCCC. It specifies CAWSAGWNQP. The whole CDR3 protein reads CAWSAGWNQPQHF. The V gene is TRBV30, the J gene TRBJ1-5; possibly TRBD1 for D (5 bases). The read gets to within 3 residues of the CDR3 end, and the germline J gene fills in the rest. V was clipped by 1 base and J by 4 bases, with 8 bases between them. This CDR3 has 13 residues. The germline gives CDR1 GTSNPN, CDR2 SVGIG (reference sequence).

A remark on this clone: The read ends 3 residues shy of where the CDR3 ends; the end is completed using the germline J gene. The chain combines TRBV20-1 with TRBJ2-5; 7 bases align to TRBD1. J was trimmed by 2 bases and V by 5 bases; bases with no gene match: 8. The CDR3 is made up of 14 amino acids. Germline V lookup: CDR1 DFQATT, CDR2 SNEGSKA (reference sequence). The covered CDR3 bases are TGCAGTGCTGGACGGACAGGCCAACAAGAGACC. The encoded protein is CSAGRTGQQET. The full-length CDR3 reads as CSAGRTGQQETQYF.